The 32 T cell receptor beta chains in this list originate from one sample, sequenced in a study of control samples from healthy donors and cancer patients. Libraries were prepared by immunoSEQ multiplex PCR; TCRdb keeps only in-frame clonotypes and omits some of them. The sample consists of about 61,000 clones, around 87% of them appearing once. What was sequenced was PBMCs. These TCRs come from a man aged 60 to 69 with colorectal cancer.

The V and J genes are TRBV3-1 (or the pseudogene TRBV3-2) and TRBJ2-2, with D perhaps assigned TRBD1 or TRBD2 (6 bases each). The CDR3 contains 15 residues. V lost 5 bases and J lost 8, with 18 bases in between. Germline loops: CDR1 LGHDT, CDR2 YNNKEL (reference sequence). CDR3 in DNA: TGTGCCAGCAGCTCCAGACCGGGGGCCGGGGGGGAGCTGTTTTTT. Its protein is CASSSRPGAGGELFF.

The V gene is TRBV12-3 or TRBV12-4, the J gene TRBJ2-7; D possibly corresponds to TRBD2 (5 bases). This CDR3 region has 12 residues. V lost 8 bases to trimming and J lost 7 bases, with 15 bases between them. DNA of the CDR3: TGTGCCAGCGGGAGACGCTTAGGGGAGCAGTACTTC. This encodes CASGRRLGEQYF.

The chain recombines TRBV7-2 with TRBJ1-5, with TRBD1 identical over 8 bases. V shed 5 bases and J 5 bases; nucleotides not matched to a gene: 8. The length of the CDR3 is 15 residues. Germline V gives CDR1 SGHTA, CDR2 FQGNSA. The CDR3 sequence is CASSRRSGGDQPQHF. The DNA of the CDR3 is TGTGCCAGCAGCCGCAGGTCAGGGGGCGATCAGCCCCAGCATTTT. The full variable domain, rest sourced from reference TRBV7-2 and TRBJ1-5, is GAGVSQSPSNKVTEKGKDVELRCDPISGHTALYWYRQSLGQGLEFLIYFQGNSAPDKSGLPSDRFSAERTGGSVSTLTIQRTQQEDSAVYLCASSRRSGGDQPQHFGDGTRLSIL.

The chain has TRBV5-1 and TRBJ2-3, with TRBD2 matching 9 bases. Per germline, CDR1 SGHRS and CDR2 YFSETQ. The CDR3 has 19 amino acids. J lost 3 bases, V lost 0 bases, and 14 bases had no gene match. CDR3 nucleotide sequence: TGCGCCAGCAGCTTGGCCCCGGCGGGGGGGCCTGGAAGAACAGATACGCAGTATTTT. It codes for CASSLAPAGGPGRTDTQYF.

V and J are TRBV7-2 and TRBJ1-4; a weak D match, TRBD1 (5 bases). Trimming cost V 5 bases and J 0 bases, with 7 bases left between them. In germline, CDR1 is SGHTA, CDR2 FQGNSA. The CDR3 contains 14 residues. CDR3 region: CASSKTATNEKLFF. CDR3 DNA sequence: TGTGCCAGCAGCAAGACAGCAACTAATGAAAAACTGTTTTTT.

The V call is TRBV12-3 or TRBV12-4, the J call TRBJ2-7; tentatively, D is TRBD1 (7 bases). This CDR3 is 11 amino acids long. V lost 6 bases and J lost 7, with 10 bases in between. The CDR3 reads CASSQGGEQYF. The CDR3 bases are TGTGCCAGCAGCCAGGGGGGTGAGCAGTACTTC.

The chain is built from TRBV4-1 and TRBJ1-4; D is ambiguous. The CDR3 is made up of 15 amino acids. CDR1 is MGHRA, CDR2 YSYEKL, per germline. Trimming pared 4 bases from V and 8 bases from J, leaving 17 bases between. DNA of the CDR3: TGCGCCAGCAGCCTTAGTTCCGTTCAGAAAGAAAAACTGTTTTTT. As protein: CASSLSSVQKEKLFF.

This chain links TRBV7-9 with TRBJ2-7; 8 bases are shared with TRBD2. The CDR3 consists of 16 residues. CDR1 SEHNR and CDR2 FQNEAQ come from the germline V gene (reference sequence). Losses at the gene ends were 4 bases for V and 6 bases for J; bases not matched to a gene: 14. CDR3 nucleotide sequence: TGTGCCAGCAGCTCCACCCAGAGCGGGGGCAACGGCGAGCAGTACTTC. Encoded protein: CASSSTQSGGNGEQYF.

The gene calls are TRBV6-5 and TRBJ2-1; no definite D call. This CDR3 is built from 14 residues. Trimming removed 0 bases from V and 7 bases from J, with 10 bases in between. The V gene's germline CDR1 is MNHEY and CDR2 SVGAGI. Here the CDR3 reads CASSYSTRPNEQFF. Written as DNA, the CDR3 is TGTGCCAGCAGTTACTCGACCCGGCCTAATGAGCAGTTCTTC.

The chain carries TRBV7-2 and TRBJ2-1, with D perhaps matching TRBD1 or TRBD2 (5 bases each). CDR1 and CDR2 from the germline V gene are SGHTA and FQGNSA. The V and J ends lost 0 bases and 10 bases respectively, with 13 bases between them. The CDR3 runs 14 residues. CDR3 sequence: CASSLALRGGEQFF. The CDR3 DNA reads as TGTGCCAGCAGCTTAGCGCTAAGGGGCGGGGAGCAGTTCTTC.

The V and J genes are TRBV4-3 and TRBJ1-4; D is unclear. Germline CDR1 is LGHNA and CDR2 is YSLEER. V dropped 0 bases and J dropped 7 bases, with 18 bases sitting between them. This CDR3 has 17 amino acids. CDR3 nucleotide sequence: TGCGCCAGCAGCCAAGACGGCGCAGGAAGATATAGTGAAAAACTGTTTTTT. This sequence encodes CASSQDGAGRYSEKLFF.

This chain connects TRBV7-3 to TRBJ2-3; TRBD2 matches at 7 bases. Germline values: CDR1 SGHTA, CDR2 FQGTGA. This CDR3 is 13 amino acids long. The trim removed 5 bases at V and 10 bases at J, leaving 9 bases unmatched. The CDR3 DNA reads TGTGCCAGCAGCGTTGCGGGGGAGCTCCCGCAGTATTTT. Its translation: CASSVAGELPQYF. Full variable domain (remainder filled in from reference TRBV7-3 and TRBJ2-3): GAGVSQTPSNKVTEKGKYVELRCDPISGHTALYWYRQSLGQGPEFLIYFQGTGAADDSGLPNDRFFAVRPEGSVSTLKIQRTERGDSAVYLCASSVAGELPQYFGPGTRLTVL.

CDR3 nucleotides: TGTGCCAGCACCAAGACAGGGGGCTCCTACAATGAGCAGTTCTTC. Its protein product is CASTKTGGSYNEQFF. V and J are TRBV6-4 and TRBJ2-1, with 9 bases fitting TRBD1. Germline V lookup: CDR1 MRHNA, CDR2 SNTAGT. The CDR3 is 15 amino acids. V shed 7 bases and J 0 bases; nucleotides not matched to a gene: 4.

The CDR3, as DNA: TGTGCCAGCTCACCACTACAGGGGAACCAAGAGACCCAGTACTTC. Its translation: CASSPLQGNQETQYF. The genes are TRBV18 and TRBJ2-5; 7 bases line up with TRBD1. The germline V gene encodes CDR1 KGHSH and CDR2 LQKENI. Trimming took 1 base from V and 0 from J; bases not matched to a gene: 2. This CDR3 spans 15 amino acids.

This clone was picked up one time. The chain combines TRBV29-1 with TRBJ2-1; maybe TRBD1 (5 bases). V was cut by 7 bases and J by 4 bases, with 17 bases left in between. Germline CDR1 and CDR2: SQVTM and ANQGSEA. The CDR3 has 14 residues. The DNA of the CDR3 is TGCAGCGCCCGGACCAAGGGGAATTACAATGAGCAGTTCTTC. Amino acids: CSARTKGNYNEQFF.

The chain is built from TRBV11-3 and TRBJ2-2; the D gene could be TRBD1 or TRBD2 (5 bases each). The germline gives CDR1 SGHNT, CDR2 YENEEA. V lost 5 bases, J lost 4 bases, and 17 bases lay in between. CDR3 size: 16 residues. The CDR3 region is CASSPGAGRGTGELFF. The CDR3 nucleotides are TGTGCCAGCAGCCCCGGGGCAGGCCGCGGCACCGGGGAGCTGTTTTTT.

The chain recombines TRBV29-1 with TRBJ2-1, with a weak D call TRBD2 (6 bases). The CDR3 covers 13 residues. Trimming left V 5 bases short and J 11 bases short, with 19 bases between. Germline V CDR1 and CDR2: SQVTM, ANQGSEA. The CDR3 DNA sequence: TGCAGCGTTAGGGAGACTAGTTATCCCCAGCAGTTCTTC. Protein product: CSVRETSYPQQFF.

The gene calls are TRBV5-3 and TRBJ2-1; D remains unclear. TRBV5-3 is an ORF, with its function uncertain. V gave up 0 bases and J gave up 12 bases, with 10 bases separating them. CDR3 length: 12 amino acids. The CDR3 reads CARSLGRVGQFF. In DNA form, the CDR3 reads TGTGCCAGAAGCTTGGGTAGGGTGGGGCAGTTCTTC.

The rearrangement links TRBV11-2 to TRBJ2-3; TRBD2 matches at 14 bases. V lost 4 bases and J lost 5; bases outside the gene matches: 2. The CDR3 contains 15 residues. Germline loops: CDR1 SGHAT, CDR2 FQNNGV. CDR3 nucleotides: TGTGCCAGCAGCTCCGGACTAGCGGGGGGAGATACGCAGTATTTT. It encodes CASSSGLAGGDTQYF.

This chain joins TRBV9 and TRBJ2-7; 11 bases align to TRBD1. With V trimmed by 0 bases and J by 6 bases, 5 bases remained unmatched. The CDR3 covers 15 residues. Germline CDR1 SGDLS, CDR2 YYNGEE. The CDR3 sequence: CASSVEGTGGSEQYF. The CDR3 DNA reads as TGTGCCAGCAGCGTAGAGGGGACAGGGGGAAGCGAGCAGTACTTC.

This clone was seen once. This chain connects TRBV18 to TRBJ1-5; 9 bases are a match to TRBD1. Germline-derived CDR1 and CDR2 are KGHSH and LQKENI. The CDR3 length is 14 residues. V gave up 2 bases and J gave up 6 bases; unmatched junction bases: 2. The CDR3 nucleotides are TGTGCCAGCTCACCAGGGACAGGGAGTCAGCCCCAGCATTTT. Protein product: CASSPGTGSQPQHF.

The chain recombines TRBV28 with TRBJ1-5; a weak D match, TRBD1 (5 bases). The CDR3 is 15 residues long. Germline loops: CDR1 MDHEN, CDR2 SYDVKM. With 3 bases removed from V and 2 bases from J, the gap between germline ends came to 11 bases. The chain's CDR3 is CASSFGGVGNQPQHF. The CDR3 DNA is TGTGCCAGCAGTTTTGGAGGGGTTGGCAATCAGCCCCAGCATTTT.

This clone was picked up one time. This chain connects TRBV2 to TRBJ1-2; weak D call: TRBD1 (5 bases). The V end lost 7 bases, the J end lost 2 bases, and 14 bases lay between the germline ends. The length of the CDR3 is 14 residues. Germline V CDR1 and CDR2: SNHLY, FYNNEI. In DNA form, the CDR3 reads TGTGCCAGCACCCTACAGGAGGCAAACTATGGCTACACCTTC. It yields the protein CASTLQEANYGYTF.

The rearrangement links TRBV18 to TRBJ1-3, with D possibly being TRBD1 (6 bases). V was shortened by 1 base and J by 2 bases, with 12 bases between the two germline ends. The germline V gene encodes CDR1 KGHSH and CDR2 LQKENI. The length of the CDR3 is 16 residues. This CDR3 is CASSPRDRSAGNTIYF. The CDR3 DNA reads TGTGCCAGCTCACCACGTGACAGGAGCGCTGGAAACACCATATATTTT.

The chain joins TRBV1 to TRBJ2-1; TRBD2 is the table's D call and was not checked against the DNA. TRBV1 is deemed a pseudogene. The CDR3 is made up of 15 amino acids. The CDR3 sequence: CTSSQEPLDYDEQFF. In DNA form, the CDR3 reads TGCACCAGCAGCCAAGAGCCCCTGGACTATGACGAGCAGTTCTTC.

This chain uses TRBV5-4 with TRBJ2-1, with TRBD2 matching over 9 bases. The germline gives CDR1 SGHNT, CDR2 YYREEE (reference sequence). Trimming removed 4 bases from V and 0 bases from J; junction bases left unmatched: 8. CDR3 length equals 17 residues. For the CDR3, the DNA is TGTGCCAGCAGCCCCGGTATAGCGGGGGACTCCTACAATGAGCAGTTCTTC. Translated: CASSPGIAGDSYNEQFF. The variable domain in full, completed from reference TRBV5-4 and TRBJ2-1, reads ETGVTQSPTHLIKTRGQQVTLRCSSQSGHNTVSWYQQALGQGPQFIFQYYREEENGRGNFPPRFSGLQFPNYSSELNVNALELDDSALYLCASSPGIAGDSYNEQFFGPGTRLTVL.

This chain uses TRBV5-1 with TRBJ2-7; 9 bases fit TRBD2. J lost 3 bases, V lost 3 bases, and 10 bases had no gene match. The CDR3 contains 16 residues. The V gene's germline CDR1 is SGHRS and CDR2 YFSETQ. The CDR3 sequence: CASSSTLAGPFYEQYF. CDR3 DNA: TGCGCCAGCAGCTCAACACTAGCGGGCCCTTTCTACGAGCAGTACTTC.

In this sample, this clone turned up a few times. The gene calls are TRBV10-3 and TRBJ1-4; 9 bases align to TRBD1. This CDR3 contains 13 residues. V shed 6 bases and J 8 bases; nucleotides not matched to a gene: 4. Germline loops: CDR1 ENHRY, CDR2 SYGVKD. CDR3 region: CAISTGQGEKLFF. In DNA form, the CDR3 reads TGTGCCATCAGCACGGGACAGGGAGAAAAACTGTTTTTT.

The rearrangement uses TRBV27 and TRBJ2-7, with 7 bases that match TRBD1. Trimming took 5 bases from V and 3 from J; bases not matched to a gene: 10. This CDR3 comprises 15 residues. CDR1 and CDR2 from the germline V gene are MNHEY and SMNVEV (reference sequence). The CDR3 nucleotides are TGTGCCAGCAGTCCCCGACAGGGCAGTGGCTACGAGCAGTACTTC. This codes for CASSPRQGSGYEQYF.

Concerning this clone: The final CDR3 position lacks the conserved phenylalanine or tryptophan, pointing to a likely read error. It is unclear where the CDR3 begins or ends on the DNA, so no DNA is shown, and the CDR3 is as TCRdb lists it. V usage is TRBV2 and J usage is TRBJ1-4; the DNA was not compared with TRBD1, the D call given in the table. CDR1 is SNHLY and CDR2 is FYNNEI in the germline V gene. From its first to its last residue, the CDR3 has 12 amino acids. The CDR3 spells CASSEARDRASL.

J is TRBJ1-6 and V is TRBV11-2; D might be TRBD1 (6 bases). This CDR3 has 16 amino acids. Trimming left V 0 bases short and J 7 bases short, with 13 bases between. The germline V gene encodes CDR1 SGHAT and CDR2 FQNNGV. CDR3: CASSLEGGRTNSPLHF. CDR3 DNA: TGTGCCAGCAGCTTAGAGGGGGGGCGGACGAATTCACCCCTCCACTTT.

This chain uses TRBV30 with TRBJ2-5, with 8 bases identical to TRBD2. The CDR3 is made up of 14 amino acids. The germline gives CDR1 GTSNPN, CDR2 SVGIG (reference sequence). The V gene end was trimmed by 4 bases and the J gene end by 5 bases; junction bases not matched to a gene: 9. CDR3 sequence (DNA): TGTGCCTGGAATGCGGGGACTAGGGGCGAGACCCAGTACTTC. This encodes CAWNAGTRGETQYF.